Below are 16 T cell receptor beta chains sequenced from a single sample in a study of T cell clonality in common variable immunodeficiency. Libraries were prepared by immunoSEQ multiplex PCR; TCRdb keeps only in-frame clonotypes and omits some of them. The sample is made up of around 39,000 clones, none counted only once. Source material: peripheral blood mononuclear cells. The receptor source for this set is a person between 18 and 75 years old in good health.

In regard to this clone: The missing CDR3 end, 3 residues past where the read stops, is filled in from the germline J gene. The V and J genes are TRBV20-1 and TRBJ1-2, with 10 nucleotides matching TRBD1. This CDR3 contains 13 residues. Looked up from germline, CDR1 is DFQATT and CDR2 is SNEGSKA (reference sequence). CDR3 region: CSASRGQGFGYTF. The sequenced CDR3 bases are TGCAGTGCTAGTAGGGGACAGGGGTTCGGC.

Many counts were recorded for this clone. The read ends 3 residues before the CDR3 terminus; that terminus is restored from the germline J gene. The V call is TRBV20-1, the J call TRBJ2-5, with 9 bases fitting TRBD1. Germline CDR1 reads DFQATT; CDR2 reads SNEGSKA (reference sequence). The ends lost 3 bases at V and 6 bases at J; junction bases unmatched: 14. The length of the CDR3 is 16 residues. CDR3: CSASLSLGQGPQTQYF. CDR3 DNA (partial): TGCAGTGCTAGTCTCTCCTTGGGACAGGGCCCACAGACC.

Ten or more counts support this clone. The CDR3 end falls 3 residues outside the read, so it is completed with the germline J gene. V is TRBV5-6 and J is TRBJ1-1, with 8 bases aligning to TRBD1. Germline V lookup: CDR1 SGHDT, CDR2 YYEEEE. V shed 4 bases and J 4 bases; nucleotides not matched to a gene: 6. This CDR3 has 14 residues. CDR3 in amino acids: CASSPGTGGTEAFF. The sequenced part of the CDR3 DNA is TGTGCCAGCAGCCCCGGGACAGGCGGCACTGAA.

This clone was seen ten or more times. The read is 3 residues too short to cover the CDR3 end, so that end is filled in from the germline J gene. The rearrangement joins TRBV19 to TRBJ1-4; D is unclear. The CDR3 loop spans 16 amino acids. V lost 5 bases and J lost 6, with 19 bases in between. Germline V lookup: CDR1 LNHDA, CDR2 SQIVND (reference sequence). The part of the CDR3 DNA that was read is TGTGCCAGTAGTGTCGGCCAGAGGGTAAGGGATGAAAAA. Amino acid sequence: CASSVGQRVRDEK. In full, the CDR3 reads CASSVGQRVRDEKLFF.

This clone appeared many times. The read ends 3 residues shy of where the CDR3 ends; the end is completed using the germline J gene. The chain has TRBV29-1 and TRBJ2-2; TRBD1 is a possible D gene (5 bases). The germline V gene encodes CDR1 SQVTM and CDR2 ANQGSEA. The CDR3 is 13 amino acids. The V end lost 4 bases, the J end lost 5 bases, and 11 bases lay between the germline ends. CDR3 sequence reads: CSVVQGETGELFF. The CDR3 DNA, read in part, is TGCAGCGTTGTGCAGGGTGAGACCGGGGAG.

This clone was detected many times. The CDR3 end lies 3 residues beyond the end of the read and is filled in from the germline J gene. This chain links TRBV10-3 with TRBJ2-3, with 10 bases fitting TRBD2. V was pared by 6 bases and J by 0 bases, with 6 bases of the junction left unmatched. The CDR3 loop spans 16 amino acids. Per the germline V gene, CDR1 is ENHRY and CDR2 is SYGVKD. The CDR3 sequence is CAISTLAGVSTDTQYF. Partial CDR3 DNA: TGTGCCATCAGCACCCTAGCGGGGGTTAGCACAGATACG.

This clone appeared many times. Read data end 3 residues before the CDR3 end; the end is taken from the germline J gene. The chain has TRBV11-2 and TRBJ2-2; no clear D. The CDR3 covers 13 residues. V shed 3 bases and J shed 0 bases, with 2 bases lying between them. The germline V gene has CDR1 SGHAT and CDR2 FQNNGV. CDR3 loop: CASSFTNTGELFF. CDR3 DNA, as far as it was read: TGTGCCAGCAGCTTTACGAACACCGGGGAG.

This clone was recorded at least ten times. This chain's CDR3 is CASSEPPYRNTEAFF. The sequenced CDR3 bases are TGTGCCAGCAGTGAACCTCCATACAGAAACACTGAA. The V and J genes are TRBV6-1 and TRBJ1-1; D remains unclear. The CDR3 end falls 3 residues outside the read, so it is completed with the germline J gene. Germline V gene sequence: CDR1 MNHNS, CDR2 SASEGT. Between the trimmed V and J ends, which lost 2 bases and 2 bases, there was a span of 12 bases. The CDR3 contains 15 residues.

This clone occurred a few times. The read terminates 3 residues ahead of where the CDR3 ends, so the germline J gene completes it. V is TRBV5-1 and J is TRBJ2-5, with 7 bases lining up with TRBD1. V was clipped by 2 bases and J by 0 bases; unmatched bases: 1. Looked up from germline, CDR1 is SGHRS and CDR2 is YFSETQ. This CDR3 contains 14 residues. The CDR3 sequence is CASSLQGNQETQYF. CDR3 DNA, as far as it was read: TGCGCCAGCAGCTTACAGGGGAACCAAGAGACC. Supplemented by reference TRBV5-1 and TRBJ2-5, the full variable domain reads KAGVTQTPRYLIKTRGQQVTLSCSPISGHRSVSWYQQTPGQGLQFLFEYFSETQRNKGNFPGRFSGRQFSNSRSEMNVSTLELGDSALYLCASSLQGNQETQYFGPGTRLLVL.

A word on this clone: With the read ending 3 residues before the CDR3 end, the germline J gene is used to fill in that end. This sequence joins TRBV19 and TRBJ2-2; the D gene is possibly TRBD1 (6 bases). The CDR3 extends over 14 amino acids. Germline CDR1 and CDR2: LNHDA and SQIVND (reference sequence). Here the CDR3 reads CASGQSSYNSPLFF. The covered CDR3 bases are TGTGCCAGTGGACAGAGCTCCTATAATTCACCG.

This clone was counted many times. The sequence runs out 3 residues before the end of the CDR3; the remainder is reconstructed from the germline J gene. The chain combines TRBV29-1 with TRBJ1-3, with a tentative D call TRBD1 (5 bases). The CDR3 has 15 residues. Germline values: CDR1 SQVTM, CDR2 ANQGSEA. Trimming stripped 2 bases from V and 0 bases from J, with 11 bases between. CDR3 protein: CSVEKTESSGNTIYF. The part of the CDR3 DNA that was read is TGCAGCGTTGAAAAGACAGAAAGCTCTGGAAACACC.

Comments on this clone: The read finishes 3 residues shy of the CDR3 end, and the germline J gene is used to complete it. J is TRBJ2-5 and V is TRBV5-1, with 15 bases aligning to TRBD2. V trimming: 2 bases; J trimming: 1 base; junction bases outside the gene matches: 6. The CDR3 has 18 residues. The V gene's germline CDR1 is SGHRS and CDR2 YFSETQ. CDR3 sequence reads: CASSFGLAGGDLQETQYF. The CDR3 DNA, read in part, is TGCGCCAGCAGCTTCGGACTAGCGGGGGGGGACCTCCAAGAGACC.

This clone was counted a few times. The CDR3 DNA, read in part, is TGTGCCTGGAGTCCAAGCGGGATTTGGACG. Translated, it gives CAWSPSGIWT. The full-length CDR3 reads as CAWSPSGIWTQYF. This sequence joins TRBV30 and TRBJ2-3; 7 bases align to TRBD2. The observed sequence ends 3 residues before the CDR3 terminus, with the missing tail filled in from the germline J gene. The CDR3 is 13 amino acids. The V gene's germline CDR1 is GTSNPN and CDR2 SVGIG (reference sequence).

This clone was seen many times. The read comes to an end 3 residues before the CDR3 does, leaving the germline J gene to fill in the end. V is TRBV18 and J is TRBJ2-1, with 9 nucleotides matching TRBD2. V lost 4 bases and J lost 8; bases outside the gene matches: 3. Looked up from germline, CDR1 is KGHSH and CDR2 is LQKENI. CDR3 size: 13 residues. The CDR3 loop reads CASSRGLAYEQFF. CDR3 bases read: TGTGCCAGCTCACGGGGACTAGCCTATGAG.

This clone was seen many times. CDR3 protein: CASSFSGIEETQYF. The CDR3 bases that were read are TGTGCCAGCAGCTTTAGCGGGATTGAAGAGACC. This chain links TRBV5-4 with TRBJ2-5; TRBD2 matches at 8 bases. The CDR3 end lies 3 residues beyond the end of the read and is filled in from the germline J gene. Germline V lookup: CDR1 SGHNT, CDR2 YYREEE (reference sequence). The CDR3 sequence is 14 residues long. J lost 3 bases, V lost 2 bases, and 3 bases had no gene match.

This clone was seen repeatedly, ten times or more. Read coverage stops 3 residues before the CDR3 terminus; the germline J gene supplies the remainder. The chain recombines TRBV30 with TRBJ2-1, with TRBD2 matching 7 bases. From germline, CDR1 is GTSNPN and CDR2 SVGIG (reference sequence). Trimming took 0 bases from V and 7 from J; bases not matched to a gene: 3. The CDR3 consists of 13 residues. The CDR3 bases that were read are TGTGCCTGGAGTGTTCTGGGGGGGAATGAG. This codes for CAWSVLGGNE. The whole CDR3 protein reads CAWSVLGGNEQFF.